This entry describes one T cell receptor (beta chain). Its antigen is not known. The CDR3 runs to 16 residues. Trimming removed 0 bases from V and 1 base from J, with 12 bases in between. Germline CDR1 reads MGHRA; CDR2 reads YSYEKL. This entry comes from a study of T cell repertoires in cytomegalovirus infection. Study at large: Recently described HLA-C-restricted plus well-studied HLA-B-restricted CMV epitopes were used. Signatures in public TCR beta sequences pointed to both CMV infection and matching HLA type. Study-wide results and caveats: CMV-specific TCR beta clonotypes restricted by HLA-C were the ones dominating the ex vivo response. Carriers of CMV and the relevant HLA type were discriminated by public TCR beta frequency.

TCRdb reprocessed the reads via MiXCR and lists one record per CDR3 protein. The sample has about 890,000 distinct CDR3 sequences, 31% seen once. The chain is built from TRBV4-1 and TRBJ1-1; unclear D gene. The specimen comprised cultured CD8+ T cells from PBMCs, sampled from culture after CMV antigen stimulation. This TCR was recovered from a human donor in good health (CMV status not recorded). Some clones in this sample may be carry-over from other donors' samples. Written as DNA, the CDR3 is TGCGCCAGCAGCCAAGATTTTTCGACCGGGAACACTGAAGCTTTCTTT. It encodes CASSQDFSTGNTEAFF.